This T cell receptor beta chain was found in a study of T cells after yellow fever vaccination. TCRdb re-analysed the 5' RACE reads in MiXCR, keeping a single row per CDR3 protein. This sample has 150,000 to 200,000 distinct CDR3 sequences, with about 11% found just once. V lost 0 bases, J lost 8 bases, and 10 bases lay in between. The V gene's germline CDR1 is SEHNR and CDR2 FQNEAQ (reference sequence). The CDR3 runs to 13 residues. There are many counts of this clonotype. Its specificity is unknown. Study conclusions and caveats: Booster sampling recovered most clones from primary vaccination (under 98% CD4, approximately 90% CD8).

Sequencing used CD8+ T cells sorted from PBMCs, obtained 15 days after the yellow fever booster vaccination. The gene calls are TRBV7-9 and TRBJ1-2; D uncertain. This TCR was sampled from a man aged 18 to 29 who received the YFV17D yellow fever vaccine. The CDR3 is CASSLAAGAGYTF. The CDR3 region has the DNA TGTGCCAGCAGCTTAGCAGCCGGAGCGGGCTACACCTTC.